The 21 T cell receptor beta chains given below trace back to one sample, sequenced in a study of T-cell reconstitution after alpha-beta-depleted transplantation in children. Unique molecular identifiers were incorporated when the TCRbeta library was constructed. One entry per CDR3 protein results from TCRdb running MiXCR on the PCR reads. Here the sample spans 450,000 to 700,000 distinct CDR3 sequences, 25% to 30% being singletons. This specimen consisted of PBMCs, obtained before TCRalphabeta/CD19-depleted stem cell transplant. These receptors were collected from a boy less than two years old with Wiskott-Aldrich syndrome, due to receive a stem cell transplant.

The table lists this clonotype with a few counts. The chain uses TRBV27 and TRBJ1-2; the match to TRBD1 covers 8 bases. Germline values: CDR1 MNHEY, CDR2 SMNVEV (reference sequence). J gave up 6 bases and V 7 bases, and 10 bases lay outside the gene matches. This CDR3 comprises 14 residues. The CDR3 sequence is CASKVSRGRDGYTF. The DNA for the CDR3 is TGTGCCAGCAAAGTCTCCAGGGGGCGCGATGGCTACACCTTC.

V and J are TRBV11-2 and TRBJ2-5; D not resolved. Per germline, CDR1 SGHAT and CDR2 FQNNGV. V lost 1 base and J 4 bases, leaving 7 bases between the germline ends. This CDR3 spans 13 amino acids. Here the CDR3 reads CASSLGSPETQYF. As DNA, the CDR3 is TGTGCCAGCAGCTTAGGGTCCCCAGAGACCCAGTACTTC. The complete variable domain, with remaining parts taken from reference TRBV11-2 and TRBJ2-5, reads EAGVAQSPRYKIIEKRQSVAFWCNPISGHATLYWYQQILGQGPKLLIQFQNNGVVDDSQLPKDRFSAERLKGVDSTLKIQPAKLEDSAVYLCASSLGSPETQYFGPGTRLLVL.

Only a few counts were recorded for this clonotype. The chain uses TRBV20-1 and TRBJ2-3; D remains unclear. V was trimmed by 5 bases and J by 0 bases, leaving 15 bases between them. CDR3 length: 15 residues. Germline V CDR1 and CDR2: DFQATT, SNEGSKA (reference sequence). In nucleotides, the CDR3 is TGCAGTGCTCCTTTTGGAACAACTAGCACAGATACGCAGTATTTT. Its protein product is CSAPFGTTSTDTQYF.

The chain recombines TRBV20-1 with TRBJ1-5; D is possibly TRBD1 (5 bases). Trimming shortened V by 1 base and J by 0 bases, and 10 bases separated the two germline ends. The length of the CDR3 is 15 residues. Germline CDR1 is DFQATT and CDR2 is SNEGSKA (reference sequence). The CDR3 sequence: CSARVGGSSNQPQHF. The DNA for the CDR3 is TGCAGTGCTAGAGTTGGGGGTAGTAGCAATCAGCCCCAGCATTTT.

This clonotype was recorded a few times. CDR3: CSASGRGTNYGYTF. In DNA form, the CDR3 reads TGCAGTGCTAGCGGCAGGGGGACCAACTATGGCTACACCTTC. V usage is TRBV20-1 and J usage is TRBJ1-2, with 7 bases that match TRBD1. The V and J ends lost 3 bases and 2 bases, in that order; junction bases with no gene match: 6. Germline V gene lookup returns CDR1 DFQATT and CDR2 SNEGSKA (reference sequence). This CDR3 is built from 14 residues.

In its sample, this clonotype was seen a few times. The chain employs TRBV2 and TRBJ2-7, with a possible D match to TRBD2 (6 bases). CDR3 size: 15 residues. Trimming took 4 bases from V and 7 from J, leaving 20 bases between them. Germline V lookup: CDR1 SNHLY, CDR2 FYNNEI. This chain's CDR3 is CASSARGIRPGEQYF. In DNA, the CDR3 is TGTGCCAGCAGTGCTCGGGGGATAAGACCGGGTGAGCAGTACTTC.

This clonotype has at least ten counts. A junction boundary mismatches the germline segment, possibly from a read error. The CDR3 DNA is TGTGCCAGCAGCTCCAGCGGGAGTGGAGAGACCCAGTACTTC. The encoded protein is CASSSSGSGETQYF. The gene calls are TRBV5-1 and TRBJ2-5, with 8 bases lining up with TRBD2. Germline values: CDR1 SGHRS, CDR2 YFSETQ. This CDR3 is 14 amino acids long. Using reference TRBV5-1 and TRBJ2-5 for the parts outside the CDR3, the full variable domain is KAGVTQTPRYLIKTRGQQVTLSCSPISGHRSVSWYQQTPGQGLQFLFEYFSETQRNKGNFPGRFSGRQFSNSRSEMNVSTLELGDSALYLCASSSSGSGETQYFGPGTRLLVL.

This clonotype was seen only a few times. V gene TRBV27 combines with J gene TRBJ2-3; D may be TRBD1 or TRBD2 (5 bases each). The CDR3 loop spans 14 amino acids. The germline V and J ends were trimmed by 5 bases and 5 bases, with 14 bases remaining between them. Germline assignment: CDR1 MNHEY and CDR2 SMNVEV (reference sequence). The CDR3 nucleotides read TGTGCCAGCAGTCTCGGACTTGGGGGAGATACGCAGTATTTT. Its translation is CASSLGLGGDTQYF.

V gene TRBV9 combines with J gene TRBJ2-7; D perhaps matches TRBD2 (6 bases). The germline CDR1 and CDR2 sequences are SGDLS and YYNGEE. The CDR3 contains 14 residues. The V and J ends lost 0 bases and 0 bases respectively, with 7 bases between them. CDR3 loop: CASSVGGLSYEQYF. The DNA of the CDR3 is TGTGCCAGCAGCGTAGGGGGACTCTCCTACGAGCAGTACTTC.

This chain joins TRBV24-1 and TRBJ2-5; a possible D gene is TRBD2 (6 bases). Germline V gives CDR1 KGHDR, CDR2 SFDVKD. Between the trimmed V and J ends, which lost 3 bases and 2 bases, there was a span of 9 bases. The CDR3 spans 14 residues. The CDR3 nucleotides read TGTGCCACCAGTGATGGGGGACTGCAAGAGACCCAGTACTTC. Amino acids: CATSDGGLQETQYF.

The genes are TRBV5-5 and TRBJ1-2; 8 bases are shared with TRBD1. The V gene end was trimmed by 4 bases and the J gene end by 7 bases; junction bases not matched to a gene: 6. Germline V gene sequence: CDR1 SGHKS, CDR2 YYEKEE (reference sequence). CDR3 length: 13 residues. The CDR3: CASSGQGTSGYTF. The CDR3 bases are TGTGCCAGCAGCGGACAGGGTACGAGTGGCTACACCTTC.

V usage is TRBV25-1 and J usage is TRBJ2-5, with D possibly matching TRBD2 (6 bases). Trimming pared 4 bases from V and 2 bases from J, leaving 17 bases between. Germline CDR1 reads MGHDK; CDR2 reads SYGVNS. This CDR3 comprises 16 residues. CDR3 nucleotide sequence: TGTGCCAGCAGTGCCGGGGGATGGGCCCTACAAGAGACCCAGTACTTC. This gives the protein CASSAGGWALQETQYF.

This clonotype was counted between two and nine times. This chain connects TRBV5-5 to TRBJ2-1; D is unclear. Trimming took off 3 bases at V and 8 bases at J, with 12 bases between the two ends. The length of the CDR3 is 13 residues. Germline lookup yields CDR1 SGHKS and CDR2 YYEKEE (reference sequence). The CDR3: CASSSSGWDEQFF. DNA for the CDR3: TGTGCCAGCAGCTCCAGTGGTTGGGATGAGCAGTTCTTC. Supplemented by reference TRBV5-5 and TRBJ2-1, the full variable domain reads DAGVTQSPTHLIKTRGQQVTLRCSPISGHKSVSWYQQVLGQGPQFIFQYYEKEERGRGNFPDRFSARQFPNYSSELNVNALLLGDSALYLCASSSSGWDEQFFGPGTRLTVL.

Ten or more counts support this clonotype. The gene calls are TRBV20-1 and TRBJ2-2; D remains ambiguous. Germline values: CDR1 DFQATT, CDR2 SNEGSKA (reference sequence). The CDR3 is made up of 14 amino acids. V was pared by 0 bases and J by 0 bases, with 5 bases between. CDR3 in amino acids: CSAREGANTGELFF. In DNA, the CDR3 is TGCAGTGCTAGAGAAGGCGCGAACACCGGGGAGCTGTTTTTT.

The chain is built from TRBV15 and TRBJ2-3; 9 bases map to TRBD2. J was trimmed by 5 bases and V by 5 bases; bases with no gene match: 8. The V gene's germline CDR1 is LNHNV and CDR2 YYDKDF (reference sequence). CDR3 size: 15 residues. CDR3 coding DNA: TGTGCCACCAGCCGGAGACTAGCGGCTGTAGATACGCAGTATTTT. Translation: CATSRRLAAVDTQYF.

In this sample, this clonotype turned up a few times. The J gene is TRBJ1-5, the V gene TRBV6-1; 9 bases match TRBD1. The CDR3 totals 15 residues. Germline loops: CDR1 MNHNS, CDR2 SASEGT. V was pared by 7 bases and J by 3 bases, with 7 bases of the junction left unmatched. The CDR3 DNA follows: TGTGCCAGCAAAAGCCGGGACAGGGACAATCAGCCCCAGCATTTT. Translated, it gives CASKSRDRDNQPQHF.

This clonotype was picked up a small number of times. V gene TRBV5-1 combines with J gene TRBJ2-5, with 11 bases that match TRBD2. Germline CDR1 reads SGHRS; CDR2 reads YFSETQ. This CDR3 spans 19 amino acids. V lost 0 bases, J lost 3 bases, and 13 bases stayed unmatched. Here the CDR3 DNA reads TGCGCCAGCAGCTTGGGGCAGTCCGTACTAGCGGGAGTGGAAGAGACCCAGTACTTC. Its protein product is CASSLGQSVLAGVEETQYF.

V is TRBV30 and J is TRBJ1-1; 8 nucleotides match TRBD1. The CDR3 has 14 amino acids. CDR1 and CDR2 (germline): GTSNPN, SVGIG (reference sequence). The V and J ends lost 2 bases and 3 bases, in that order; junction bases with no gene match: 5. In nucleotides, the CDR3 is TGTGCCTGGAGTCCCCAGGGGGCGGACACTGAAGCTTTCTTT. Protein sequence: CAWSPQGADTEAFF.

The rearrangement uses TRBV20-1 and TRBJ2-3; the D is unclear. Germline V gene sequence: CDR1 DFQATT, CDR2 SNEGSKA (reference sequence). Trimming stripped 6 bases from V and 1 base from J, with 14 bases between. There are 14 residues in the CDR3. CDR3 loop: CSAPPFGRTDTQYF. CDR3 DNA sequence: TGCAGTGCCCCACCCTTCGGTCGCACAGATACGCAGTATTTT.

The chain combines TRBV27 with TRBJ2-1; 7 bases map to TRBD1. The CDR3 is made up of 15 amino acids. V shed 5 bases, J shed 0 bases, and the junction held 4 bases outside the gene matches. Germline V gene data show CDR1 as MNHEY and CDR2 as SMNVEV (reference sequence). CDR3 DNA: TGTGCCAGCAGTGAAAGACAGGGCTCCTACAATGAGCAGTTCTTC. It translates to CASSERQGSYNEQFF.

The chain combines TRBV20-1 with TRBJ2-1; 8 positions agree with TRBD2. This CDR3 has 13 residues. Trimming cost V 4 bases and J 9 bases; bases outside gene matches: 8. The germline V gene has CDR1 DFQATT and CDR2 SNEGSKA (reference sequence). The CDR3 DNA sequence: TGCAGTGCTACAAGCGGGAGTCCGGCTGAGCAGTTCTTC. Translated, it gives CSATSGSPAEQFF.